The entry below gives a single T cell receptor (beta chain) sequence along with its context. This entry is derived from a study of blood T cell repertoires in COVID-19. Authors' analysis steps: Amplifying reference gene primers gave estimates of nucleated cell counts. Only in-frame clones appear in the TCRdb table, and some are missing; sequencing was by immunoSEQ multiplex PCR. D and trimming come from the DNA, and the V and J calls and clone size come from that table. The table has under 300,000 clones, about 83% seen once; the top ten hold 4.5% to 7%. This CDR3 comprises 16 residues. Trimming took off 6 bases at V and 2 bases at J, with 19 bases between the two ends. CDR1 and CDR2 from the germline V gene are MGHDK and SYGVNS.

Source material: peripheral blood. The J gene is TRBJ1-2, the V gene TRBV25-1; D is perhaps TRBD1 (5 bases). The receptor was isolated from an elderly man with acute or convalescent COVID-19. CDR3 bases: TGTGCCAGCAGCATCCCTCGGGCAGGACAAAACTATGGCTACACCTTC. It codes for CASSIPRAGQNYGYTF.